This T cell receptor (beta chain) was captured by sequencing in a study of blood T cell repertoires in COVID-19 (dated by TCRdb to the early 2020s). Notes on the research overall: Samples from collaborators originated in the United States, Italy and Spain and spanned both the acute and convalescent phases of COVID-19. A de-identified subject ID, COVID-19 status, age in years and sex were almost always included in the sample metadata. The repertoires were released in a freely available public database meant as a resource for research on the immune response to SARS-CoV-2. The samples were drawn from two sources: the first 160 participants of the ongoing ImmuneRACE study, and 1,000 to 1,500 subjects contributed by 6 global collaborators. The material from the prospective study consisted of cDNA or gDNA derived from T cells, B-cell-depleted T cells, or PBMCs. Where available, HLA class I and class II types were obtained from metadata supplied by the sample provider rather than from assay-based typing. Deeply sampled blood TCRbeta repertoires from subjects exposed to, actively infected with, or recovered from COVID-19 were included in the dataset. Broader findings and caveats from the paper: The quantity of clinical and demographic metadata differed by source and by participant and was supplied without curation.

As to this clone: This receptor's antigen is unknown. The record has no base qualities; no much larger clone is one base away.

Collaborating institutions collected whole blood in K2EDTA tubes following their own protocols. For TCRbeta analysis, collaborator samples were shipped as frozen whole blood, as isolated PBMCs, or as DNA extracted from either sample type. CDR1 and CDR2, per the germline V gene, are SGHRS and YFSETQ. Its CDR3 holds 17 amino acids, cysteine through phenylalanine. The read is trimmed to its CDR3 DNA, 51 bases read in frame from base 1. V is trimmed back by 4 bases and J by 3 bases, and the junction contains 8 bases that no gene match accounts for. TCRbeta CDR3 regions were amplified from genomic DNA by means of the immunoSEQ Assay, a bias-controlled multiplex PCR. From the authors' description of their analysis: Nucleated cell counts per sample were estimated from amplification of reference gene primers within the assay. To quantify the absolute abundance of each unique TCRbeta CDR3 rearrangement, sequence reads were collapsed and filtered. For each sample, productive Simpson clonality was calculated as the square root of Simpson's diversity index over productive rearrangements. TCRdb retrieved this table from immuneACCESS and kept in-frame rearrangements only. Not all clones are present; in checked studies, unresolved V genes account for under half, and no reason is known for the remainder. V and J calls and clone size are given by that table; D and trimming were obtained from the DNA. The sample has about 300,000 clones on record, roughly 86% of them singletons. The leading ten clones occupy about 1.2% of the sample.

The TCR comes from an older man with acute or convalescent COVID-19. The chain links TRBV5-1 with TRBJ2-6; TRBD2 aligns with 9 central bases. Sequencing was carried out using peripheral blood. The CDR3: CASSGQRGAYGANVLTF. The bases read TGCGCCAGCAGCGGCCAGCGGGGGGCTTATGGGGCCAACGTCCTGACTTTC.